Listed below are T cell receptor beta chains from one sample, sequenced in a study of CD4 T cells in relation to SARS-CoV-2 and coronaviruses. Here immunoSEQ multiplex PCR was the method, and the copy in TCRdb shows in-frame clones only, minus some. The data show tens of thousands of clones, roughly 94% seen once. Material for sequencing was naive CD4+ T cells from PBMCs. These receptors were collected from an adult with COVID-19. CDR3s include the opening cysteine and the closing phenylalanine or tryptophan. Fields, in order: CDR3 protein, CDR3 DNA, J gene, clone size, V gene, D gene. The D gene is left open where the match is weak. Only some rows state a clone size, as once, few, many or a class for expanded clones.

CDR3 protein: CAWSVSDTYEQYF
CDR3 DNA: TGTGCCTGGAGTGTATCTGACACCTACGAGCAGTACTTC
J gene: TRBJ2-7
clone size: -
V gene: TRBV30
D gene: -

CDR3 protein: CASSPSGRPGANVLTF
CDR3 DNA: TGTGCCAGCTCACCTTCCGGTAGACCTGGGGCCAACGTCCTGACTTTC
J gene: TRBJ2-6
clone size: -
V gene: TRBV18
D gene: -

CDR3 protein: CASRSFGNQPQHF
CDR3 DNA: TGTGCCAGCAGAAGTTTTGGGAATCAGCCCCAGCATTTT
J gene: TRBJ1-5
clone size: once
V gene: TRBV2
D gene: -

CDR3 protein: CASSQTGTSEAFF
CDR3 DNA: TGTGCCAGCAGTCAGACAGGGACTAGTGAAGCTTTCTTT
J gene: TRBJ1-1
clone size: -
V gene: TRBV28
D gene: TRBD1

CDR3 protein: CASSRGNGGELFF
CDR3 DNA: TGCGCCAGCAGCCGGGGGAACGGCGGGGAGCTGTTTTTT
J gene: TRBJ2-2
clone size: -
V gene: TRBV5-1
D gene: -

CDR3 protein: CASNRGSGDTQYF
CDR3 DNA: TGTGCCAGTAATAGGGGGAGTGGAGATACGCAGTATTTT
J gene: TRBJ2-3
clone size: -
V gene: TRBV19
D gene: -

CDR3 protein: CASRGGAENTGELFF
CDR3 DNA: TGCGCCAGCCGGGGGGGAGCGGAAAACACCGGGGAGCTGTTTTTT
J gene: TRBJ2-2
clone size: -
V gene: TRBV5-1
D gene: TRBD2

CDR3 protein: CASSNWTGRSEKLFF
CDR3 DNA: TGCGCCAGCAGCAATTGGACAGGGCGAAGCGAAAAACTGTTTTTT
J gene: TRBJ1-4
clone size: -
V gene: TRBV10-1
D gene: TRBD1

CDR3 protein: CASSSPSTSGRAKPEQFF
CDR3 DNA: TGTGCCAGCAGTTCCCCGTCGACTAGCGGGAGGGCCAAACCTGAGCAGTTCTTC
J gene: TRBJ2-1
clone size: -
V gene: TRBV27
D gene: TRBD2

CDR3 protein: CASSPQRAGADTQYF
CDR3 DNA: TGTGCCAGCTCACCACAAAGAGCGGGAGCAGATACGCAGTATTTT
J gene: TRBJ2-3
clone size: -
V gene: TRBV18
D gene: TRBD2

CDR3 protein: CASSYLTSGNNEQFF
CDR3 DNA: TGTGCCAGCAGTTACCTGACTAGCGGTAACAATGAGCAGTTCTTC
J gene: TRBJ2-1
clone size: -
V gene: TRBV6-2/TRBV6-3
D gene: TRBD2